This T cell receptor beta chain was observed in a study of regulatory T cells in long-lasting Graves disease. Study context: The term persistent Graves' disease signified upward of 5 years on antithyroid drugs with positive TSH receptor antibodies.

Time point specified: persistent/refractory GD, antithyroid drugs over 5 years with positive TRAb. Extracted PBMC RNA gave rise to the TCR library. iRepertoire HTBI primers and Arm-PCR of CDR3 regions built TCR beta libraries. TCRdb independently ran MiXCR on the multiplex PCR reads; one entry per CDR3 protein. The sample shows a few hundred thousand distinct CDR3 sequences, about a quarter of them seen only once. This CDR3 has 14 amino acids. Germline V lookup: CDR1 LNHNV, CDR2 YYDKDF (reference sequence). V was clipped by 1 base and J by 4 bases, with 10 bases between them. The table lists this clonotype with a few counts.

This clonotype originated in a female donor with Graves disease. V usage is TRBV15 and J usage is TRBJ1-1, with D possibly TRBD1 on 6 matching bases. The sample here was peripheral blood mononuclear cells (PBMCs), taken when the disease was refractory, from a patient treated with antithyroid drugs. CDR3 nucleotide sequence: TGTGCCACCAGCAGAGTACAGGGATTCACTGAAGCTTTCTTT. Its translation is CATSRVQGFTEAFF.